A single sample gave rise to the 22 T cell receptor beta chains below, sequenced in a study of blood T cells in healthy people across ages. For the second PCR, which ran for roughly 6 to 12 cycles, a sample-barcoded 5' primer and a J-beta primer mix were used. Each CDR3 protein gets one entry after TCRdb re-called the 5' RACE reads with MiXCR. The sample records about 830,000 distinct CDR3 sequences, 55% to 70% being singletons. The sample was blood. All receptors derive from a man between 25 and 39 years old in good health.

The genes are TRBV3-1 and TRBJ2-5, with D perhaps TRBD2 (6 bases). With the DNA end fitting TRBJ2-7 better, the J assignment may be wrong. In germline, CDR1 is LGHDT, CDR2 YNNKEL (reference sequence). The CDR3 extends over 16 amino acids. The CDR3 reads CASSQEIRGRTYEQYF. The DNA of the CDR3 is TGTGCCAGCAGCCAAGAGATTCGGGGGAGGACCTACGAGCAGTACTTC.

The chain combines TRBV20-1 with TRBJ1-2; unclear D gene. With 3 bases removed from V and 8 bases from J, the gap between germline ends came to 13 bases. The CDR3 covers 12 residues. Germline CDR1 is DFQATT and CDR2 is SNEGSKA (reference sequence). The CDR3 here is CSASVATWGYTF. The CDR3 DNA follows: TGCAGTGCTAGTGTGGCAACTTGGGGCTACACCTTC.

This clonotype was seen a few times. V and J are TRBV5-1 and TRBJ2-1, with D unclear. With 0 bases removed from V and 8 bases from J, the gap between germline ends came to 12 bases. The germline V gene encodes CDR1 SGHRS and CDR2 YFSETQ. The CDR3 has 14 amino acids. The CDR3 loop reads CASSLARPTDEQFF. The CDR3 DNA follows: TGCGCCAGCAGCTTGGCTAGGCCGACGGATGAGCAGTTCTTC.

V usage is TRBV6-5 and J usage is TRBJ2-1; 14 nucleotides line up with TRBD2. Germline CDR1 reads MNHEY; CDR2 reads SVGAGI. The CDR3 loop spans 15 amino acids. The junction had 5 bases not matched to a gene; V was cut back by 5 bases and J by 8 bases. This CDR3 reads CASSTGLAGAHEQFF. The CDR3, as DNA: TGTGCCAGCAGTACGGGACTAGCGGGAGCGCATGAGCAGTTCTTC.

This clonotype has just a few counts. The chain links TRBV29-1 to TRBJ2-7; D gene uncertain. Germline V gene data show CDR1 as SQVTM and CDR2 as ANQGSEA. The CDR3 runs 13 residues. V lost 4 bases and J lost 6, with 16 bases in between. CDR3 sequence: CSVGAPLTGEQYF. The CDR3 DNA follows: TGCAGCGTTGGGGCGCCTCTGACGGGCGAGCAGTACTTC.

This rearrangement joins TRBV5-4 to TRBJ2-2; D not resolved. Germline V gene lookup returns CDR1 SGHNT and CDR2 YYREEE (reference sequence). V was shortened by 4 bases and J by 7 bases, with 5 bases between the two germline ends. The CDR3 loop spans 11 amino acids. CDR3 sequence reads: CASSRIGELFF. The CDR3 nucleotides read TGTGCCAGCAGCCGGATCGGGGAGCTGTTTTTT.

The J gene is TRBJ2-7, the V gene TRBV29-1; possibly TRBD2 for D (5 bases). The CDR3 runs to 13 residues. With 3 bases removed from V and 2 bases from J, the gap between germline ends came to 11 bases. Per the germline V gene, CDR1 is SQVTM and CDR2 is ANQGSEA. The CDR3 loop reads CSVDLGSTYEQYF. The CDR3 DNA reads as TGCAGCGTTGATTTGGGGAGCACCTACGAGCAGTACTTC.

This clonotype turned up a few times. The chain has TRBV7-2 and TRBJ2-5; 10 nucleotides align to TRBD2. Germline CDR1 and CDR2: SGHTA and FQGNSA. The trim removed 3 bases at V and 5 bases at J, leaving 3 bases unmatched. The CDR3 extends over 14 amino acids. As DNA, the CDR3 is TGTGCCAGCAGCTTGGGACTAGCGATGGAGACCCAGTACTTC. It encodes CASSLGLAMETQYF. The full variable domain, with the rest looked up from reference TRBV7-2 and TRBJ2-5, is GAGVSQSPSNKVTEKGKDVELRCDPISGHTALYWYRQSLGQGLEFLIYFQGNSAPDKSGLPSDRFSAERTGGSVSTLTIQRTQQEDSAVYLCASSLGLAMETQYFGPGTRLLVL.

This clonotype has only a few counts. The rearrangement links TRBV28 to TRBJ1-2; D is unresolved. CDR1 is MDHEN, CDR2 SYDVKM, per germline. This CDR3 spans 13 amino acids. Trimming cost V 5 bases and J 4 bases, with 11 bases left between them. Here the CDR3 DNA reads TGTGCCAGCAGTCTAGACGGCACCTATGGCTACACCTTC. This encodes CASSLDGTYGYTF.

V and J are TRBV7-9 and TRBJ2-7; D uncertain. Trimming stripped 3 bases from V and 5 bases from J, with 8 bases between. CDR1 is SEHNR, CDR2 FQNEAQ, per germline (reference sequence). This CDR3 contains 12 residues. As DNA, the CDR3 is TGTGCCAGCAGCTTGGACCCGAACGAGCAGTACTTC. This codes for CASSLDPNEQYF.

The V gene is TRBV6-6, the J gene TRBJ1-6; TRBD1 is a possible D gene (6 bases). The CDR3 has 15 residues. CDR1 is MNHNY, CDR2 SVGAGI, per germline (reference sequence). V was shortened by 6 bases and J by 0 bases, with 9 bases between the two germline ends. The CDR3: CASRQGSSYNSPLHF. Written as DNA, the CDR3 is TGTGCCAGCAGACAGGGTAGCTCCTATAATTCACCCCTCCACTTT.

The V and J genes are TRBV7-2 and TRBJ2-7; TRBD2 is a possible D gene (6 bases). The CDR3 covers 15 residues. Germline values: CDR1 SGHTA, CDR2 FQGNSA. Deletions cut 0 bases from V and 2 bases from J, with 11 bases between. In DNA, the CDR3 is TGTGCCAGCAGCTTAGCCCCTAGCGCAACCTACGAGCAGTACTTC. Residues: CASSLAPSATYEQYF.

Turning to this clonotype: A much larger clone sits a single nucleotide away, making a read error possible. J is TRBJ2-5 and V is TRBV5-1, with a tentative D call TRBD1 (7 bases). The CDR3 contains 14 residues. CDR1 and CDR2 (germline): SGHRS, YFSETQ. CDR3 sequence: CAGSGGQEGETQYF. The CDR3 DNA sequence: TGCGCCGGCAGCGGAGGACAGGAGGGAGAGACCCAGTACTTC.

V gene TRBV4-3 combines with J gene TRBJ2-7, with 9 bases lining up with TRBD1. The J segment lost 5 bases and the V segment lost 6 bases, leaving 14 bases of the junction unmatched. Germline loops: CDR1 LGHNA, CDR2 YSLEER. The CDR3 covers 16 residues. CDR3 sequence (DNA): TGCGCCAGCAGGGGGCCCCGGGACAGGGCCCCTGACGAGCAGTACTTC. Translation gives CASRGPRDRAPDEQYF.

This clonotype was counted only a few times. The CDR3 sequence is CSGGGDTQYF. The CDR3 DNA follows: TGCAGCGGGGGTGGAGATACGCAGTATTTT. V usage is TRBV29-1 and J usage is TRBJ2-3; D gene uncertain. Trimming shortened V by 7 bases and J by 5 bases, and 7 bases separated the two germline ends. Germline V gives CDR1 SQVTM, CDR2 ANQGSEA. This CDR3 is 10 amino acids long.

Details on this clonotype: A much larger clone differs from this one at a single base, so this may be a read error. V is TRBV5-1 and J is TRBJ1-1; D remains unclear. Germline V gene data show CDR1 as SGHRS and CDR2 as YFSETQ. Trimming took off 3 bases at V and 0 bases at J, with 9 bases between the two ends. This CDR3 has 14 amino acids. The CDR3 region is CASSSANVNTEAFF. The CDR3 nucleotides read TGCGCCAGCAGCTCCGCCAACGTGAACACTGAAGCTTTCTTT.

This clonotype was detected only a few times. The genes are TRBV2 and TRBJ2-5, with 8 bases identical to TRBD1. Trimming at V came to 6 bases and at J to 5 bases, leaving 5 bases not matched to a gene. Per germline, CDR1 SNHLY and CDR2 FYNNEI. There are 13 residues in the CDR3. The CDR3 spells CASSPGGIETQYF. The DNA for the CDR3 is TGTGCCAGCAGCCCAGGGGGCATTGAGACCCAGTACTTC.

J is TRBJ2-4 and V is TRBV20-1, with D possibly called TRBD1 or TRBD2 (5 bases each). The J call is doubtful: the DNA matches TRBJ2-5 better. Germline loops: CDR1 DFQATT, CDR2 SNEGSKA (reference sequence). The CDR3 consists of 15 residues. In DNA, the CDR3 is TGCAGTGCCCTTCCAGGGCATTCGGGAAGAGAGACCCAGTACTTC. Translation gives CSALPGHSGRETQYF.

The chain is built from TRBV27 and TRBJ2-4; D unclear. In germline, CDR1 is MNHEY, CDR2 SMNVEV (reference sequence). V was pared by 6 bases and J by 13 bases, with 22 bases between. This CDR3 is 14 amino acids long. The CDR3 sequence: CASSTSPDGYPQYF. CDR3 nucleotide sequence: TGTGCCAGCAGCACGAGCCCGGACGGCTACCCCCAGTACTTC.

The chain carries TRBV20-1 and TRBJ2-3; no clear D. V was clipped by 2 bases and J by 1 base, with 7 bases between them. In germline, CDR1 is DFQATT, CDR2 SNEGSKA (reference sequence). The CDR3 extends over 13 amino acids. The DNA of the CDR3 is TGCAGTGCTAGACCTACCCGCACAGATACGCAGTATTTT. Translation: CSARPTRTDTQYF.

The V and J genes are TRBV10-3 and TRBJ2-7; 8 nucleotides match TRBD1. The CDR3 covers 14 residues. The germline CDR1 and CDR2 sequences are ENHRY and SYGVKD. Trimming took 3 bases from V and 7 from J; bases not matched to a gene: 8. The CDR3 loop reads CAISDWTGQGEQYF. The CDR3 nucleotides read TGTGCCATCAGTGATTGGACAGGGCAGGGGGAGCAGTACTTC.

The V call is TRBV7-9, the J call TRBJ2-1; perhaps TRBD1 as D (5 bases). Germline CDR1 reads SEHNR; CDR2 reads FQNEAQ (reference sequence). The CDR3 covers 13 residues. Trimming left V 4 bases short and J 6 bases short, with 10 bases between. The CDR3 sequence is CASSSTVINEQFF. The CDR3 DNA reads as TGTGCCAGCAGCTCGACAGTGATCAATGAGCAGTTCTTC.